These 18 T cell receptor beta chains share one sample of origin, sequenced in a study of cytomegalovirus exposure and HLA in healthy donors (dated 2017 in TCRdb). Library preparation employed the immunoSEQ multiplex PCR assay. For the multiplex PCR, a mixture combining 60 forward primers for TCR Vbeta segments and 13 reverse primers for TCR Jbeta segments was used. TCRdb obtained this table from immuneACCESS and retained in-frame rearrangements with V and J assigned. These tables miss some clones; where compared with another copy, unresolved V genes account for less than half of the shortfall, and the remainder is unexplained. Within this sample are 100,000 to 150,000 clones, with about 74% of them counted one time only. The ten largest clones add up to approximately 6% of the sample. Sequencing was carried out using PBMCs. The receptors derive from a woman between 45 and 65 years old in good health and CMV-seropositive.

In this sample, this clone turned up once. The chain links TRBV5-4 to TRBJ1-1; D gene unclear. Germline CDR1 and CDR2: SGHNT and YYREEE (reference sequence). This CDR3 is built from 12 residues. The V gene lost 4 bases and the J gene lost 0 bases, with 4 bases spanning the gap. CDR3 in amino acids: CASSIVNTEAFF. CDR3 DNA: TGTGCCAGCAGCATAGTGAACACTGAAGCTTTCTTT.

The genes are TRBV6-6 and TRBJ2-7, with 8 positions matching TRBD1. From germline, CDR1 is MNHNY and CDR2 SVGAGI (reference sequence). Trimming cost V 7 bases and J 4 bases; bases outside gene matches: 12. CDR3 length: 15 amino acids. The CDR3 DNA follows: TGTGCCAGCACTTCGCGAGACAGGGGACTGTACGAGCAGTACTTC. Amino acids: CASTSRDRGLYEQYF.

The chain links TRBV6-6 to TRBJ2-1, with 8 positions matching TRBD2. Trimming cost V 5 bases and J 6 bases; bases outside gene matches: 9. Germline values: CDR1 MNHNY, CDR2 SVGAGI (reference sequence). The CDR3 totals 15 residues. The CDR3 nucleotides are TGTGCCAGCAGTCCCCGGGACCGGGGGGGCAATGAGCAGTTCTTC. It translates to CASSPRDRGGNEQFF.

The chain couples TRBV2 to TRBJ1-1, with D possibly TRBD1 on 5 matching bases. The germline CDR1 and CDR2 sequences are SNHLY and FYNNEI. Trimming removed 7 bases from V and 1 base from J, with 16 bases in between. The CDR3 consists of 15 residues. The CDR3 DNA reads as TGTGCCAGCATTGCAGGGCTGGTGACGAACACTGAAGCTTTCTTT. Translating gives CASIAGLVTNTEAFF.

Details on this clone: Other DNA variants within this sample encode the same CDR3. This chain uses TRBV9 with TRBJ1-1; D is undetermined. The germline gives CDR1 SGDLS, CDR2 YYNGEE. This CDR3 contains 14 residues. The ends were cut back, 5 bases at V and 1 base at J, with 12 bases in the middle. The CDR3 DNA sequence: TGTGCCAGCAGTCCCCAGGCTTGGAACACTGAAGCTTTCTTT. Its translation is CASSPQAWNTEAFF. The variable domain in full, with the rest retrieved from reference TRBV9 and TRBJ1-1, is DSGVTQTPKHLITATGQRVTLRCSPRSGDLSVYWYQQSLDQGLQFLIQYYNGEERAKGNILERFSAQQFPDLHSELNLSSLELGDSALYFCASSPQAWNTEAFFGQGTRLTVV.

The chain links TRBV11-2 to TRBJ2-7; tentatively, D is TRBD2 (6 bases). Germline V gene lookup returns CDR1 SGHAT and CDR2 FQNNGV. The CDR3 loop spans 15 amino acids. Trimming cost V 4 bases and J 4 bases, with 17 bases left between them. DNA for the CDR3: TGTGCCAGCAGCTACGGAGGGCGTCGGATTTACGAGCAGTACTTC. The encoded protein is CASSYGGRRIYEQYF.

This clone was observed a few times. This chain joins TRBV2 and TRBJ2-7; 7 bases are a match to TRBD2. Germline lookup yields CDR1 SNHLY and CDR2 FYNNEI. The CDR3 length is 12 residues. The junction had 7 bases not matched to a gene; V was cut back by 8 bases and J by 6 bases. CDR3: CASAGLVPEQYF. DNA for the CDR3: TGTGCCAGCGCCGGACTAGTGCCCGAGCAGTACTTC.

This rearrangement joins TRBV23-1 to TRBJ2-5; possibly TRBD1 for D (6 bases). TRBV23-1 belongs to the ORF category, with a function that is uncertain. The CDR3 is 15 amino acids. The germline V and J ends were trimmed by 3 bases and 0 bases, with 11 bases remaining between them. As DNA, the CDR3 is TGCGCCAGCAGTCAGACAGGACCCTACCAAGAGACCCAGTACTTC. It encodes CASSQTGPYQETQYF.

This chain connects TRBV4-2 to TRBJ2-7, with TRBD2 matching over 14 bases. The CDR3 runs to 20 residues. Germline-derived CDR1 and CDR2 are LGHNA and YNFKEQ. Losses at the gene ends were 4 bases for V and 2 bases for J; bases not matched to a gene: 16. The CDR3 bases are TGTGCCAGCAGCCCGGCCGCACCGGGGACTAGCGGGGGCCGACCCTACGAGCAGTACTTC. Its translation is CASSPAAPGTSGGRPYEQYF.

This clone has only one observation. The rearrangement uses TRBV2 and TRBJ2-7, with D unclear. The CDR3 has 13 amino acids. Trimming removed 6 bases from V and 0 bases from J, with 9 bases in between. Germline lookup yields CDR1 SNHLY and CDR2 FYNNEI. The CDR3 reads CASRTRNSYEQYF. In DNA form, the CDR3 reads TGTGCCAGCAGAACCAGAAACTCCTACGAGCAGTACTTC.

The chain is built from TRBV5-1 and TRBJ1-3, with a tentative D call TRBD1 (6 bases). Germline V gives CDR1 SGHRS, CDR2 YFSETQ. V gave up 3 bases and J gave up 2 bases, with 9 bases separating them. The CDR3 consists of 14 residues. The CDR3 DNA sequence: TGCGCCAGCAGCTCACAGGGTGCTGGAAACACCATATATTTT. It is translated as CASSSQGAGNTIYF.

The J gene is TRBJ1-2, the V gene TRBV5-6; TRBD1 matches at 7 bases. V trimming: 2 bases; J trimming: 4 bases; junction bases outside the gene matches: 2. Germline CDR1 SGHDT, CDR2 YYEEEE. The CDR3 spans 13 residues. CDR3 sequence (DNA): TGTGCCAGCAGCTTCGGGACAGCCTATGGCTACACCTTC. This codes for CASSFGTAYGYTF.

Regarding this clone: The germline gene is not matched at one end of the junction; a read error may be the cause. The genes are TRBV6-5 and TRBJ1-2; TRBD1 is a possible D gene (5 bases). There are 13 residues in the CDR3. Germline assignment: CDR1 MNHEY and CDR2 SVGAGI. The CDR3: CASSGTPDYGYPF. The CDR3 region has the DNA TGTGCCAGCTCCGGGACTCCAGACTATGGCTACCCCTTC.

This clone was seen more than once but under ten times. The gene calls are TRBV4-3 and TRBJ2-1; no reliable D call. CDR3 length: 15 amino acids. V was shortened by 0 bases and J by 4 bases, with 10 bases between the two germline ends. Germline V gives CDR1 LGHNA, CDR2 YSLEER. The CDR3 loop is CASSQDRQAYNEQFF. The CDR3, as DNA: TGCGCCAGCAGCCAAGATCGGCAGGCGTACAATGAGCAGTTCTTC.

The chain couples TRBV5-1 to TRBJ2-1, with a weak D call TRBD1 (6 bases). The germline V and J ends were trimmed by 0 bases and 10 bases, with 14 bases remaining between them. The CDR3 runs to 14 residues. Germline lookup yields CDR1 SGHRS and CDR2 YFSETQ. CDR3 region: CASSLGGGRGEQFF. The CDR3, as DNA: TGCGCCAGCAGCTTGGGTGGGGGAAGGGGGGAGCAGTTCTTC.

The chain carries TRBV6-5 and TRBJ2-7, with D possibly being TRBD2 (7 bases). Trimming cost V 0 bases and J 0 bases, with 12 bases left between them. Per germline, CDR1 MNHEY and CDR2 SVGAGI. This CDR3 has 16 residues. CDR3 sequence: CASSYSTGGTSYEQYF. CDR3 DNA: TGTGCCAGCAGTTACTCGACGGGGGGCACCTCCTACGAGCAGTACTTC.

The chain recombines TRBV4-1 with TRBJ1-1; a weak D match, TRBD1 (5 bases). CDR3 length: 14 amino acids. The V end was cut by 1 base, the J end by 3 bases, with 9 bases between. From germline, CDR1 is MGHRA and CDR2 YSYEKL. CDR3 sequence (DNA): TGCGCCAGCAGCCAAGGACGGGGGTACACTGAAGCTTTCTTT. Translating it yields CASSQGRGYTEAFF.

This sequence joins TRBV6-6 and TRBJ2-5; weak D call: TRBD2 (6 bases). Trimming took off 8 bases at V and 2 bases at J, with 12 bases between the two ends. Germline-derived CDR1 and CDR2 are MNHNY and SVGAGI (reference sequence). CDR3 length equals 13 residues. This CDR3 is CASHLGGQETQYF. In nucleotides, the CDR3 is TGTGCCAGCCATCTCGGGGGACAAGAGACCCAGTACTTC.